This T cell receptor (beta chain) was identified during a study of blood T cell repertoires in COVID-19. Turning to the study itself: Acute-phase and convalescent COVID-19 samples originated in the United States, Italy and Spain. Nucleic acid was either cDNA or gDNA, and it came from T cells, B-cell-depleted T cells, or PBMCs.

Authors' processing steps: Using reference gene primer amplification, nucleated cell counts were estimated. This table comes from immunoSEQ multiplex PCR, and its TCRdb copy is limited to in-frame clones, with some not included. V, J and clone size derive from that table, while D and trimming were established from the DNA sequence. The sample records about 220,000 clones, 85% being singletons. Sequencing was done on a sample of peripheral blood. The sequence was collected from a man aged 45-60 years who had recovered from COVID-19.

The CDR3 sequence is CASSLGIQGVGEKLFF. The CDR3 DNA sequence: TGCGCCAGCAGCTTGGGGATTCAGGGTGTAGGAGAAAAACTGTTTTTT. The chain links TRBV5-1 to TRBJ1-4; weak D call: TRBD1 (5 bases). The CDR3 has 16 amino acids. V lost 0 bases and J lost 8, with 17 bases in between. In germline, CDR1 is SGHRS, CDR2 YFSETQ.